These 27 T cell receptor beta chains came from one sample sequenced in a study of shared clonotypes between healthy human individuals. Some clones are missing from TCRdb's copy, which holds only in-frame ones; the method was immunoSEQ multiplex PCR. The sample records some 500,000 clones, around 96% being singletons. The sequencing sample was made of naive CD4+ T cells sorted from blood. Stated subset: CD45RA+ positively selected. The receptors originated from a woman younger than 45 in good health.

This clone was observed once. The chain employs TRBV6-1 and TRBJ2-5; weak D call: TRBD1 (6 bases). The germline V gene encodes CDR1 MNHNS and CDR2 SASEGT. The CDR3 is 14 amino acids. Trimming removed 7 bases at V and 4 bases at J, with 16 bases between. In DNA, the CDR3 is TGTGCCAGCAAAGAACAACAGGGTGCAGAGACCCAGTACTTC. Its translation: CASKEQQGAETQYF.

This CDR3 reads CASSQFYGPGSQPQHF. Here the CDR3 DNA reads TGCGCCAGCAGCCAATTTTATGGGCCTGGAAGTCAGCCCCAGCATTTT. J is TRBJ1-5 and V is TRBV4-1; D remains unclear. The V gene's germline CDR1 is MGHRA and CDR2 YSYEKL. The CDR3 is 16 amino acids. V lost 2 bases and J lost 6, with 17 bases in between.

The V gene is TRBV27, the J gene TRBJ2-1, with TRBD2 as a possible D gene (7 bases). Germline loops: CDR1 MNHEY, CDR2 SMNVEV (reference sequence). The CDR3 covers 12 residues. Trimming shortened V by 7 bases and J by 9 bases, and 13 bases separated the two germline ends. DNA of the CDR3: TGTGCCAGCATAGGGGGGGAGGGTGAGCAGTTCTTC. Amino acid sequence: CASIGGEGEQFF.

Worth noting for this clone: Other nucleotide sequences in the sample specify the same CDR3. The chain employs TRBV28 and TRBJ1-1; no firm D call. Germline V gene data show CDR1 as MDHEN and CDR2 as SYDVKM. The CDR3 is 11 amino acids. V lost 6 bases, J lost 1 base, and 3 bases lay in between. The CDR3 bases are TGTGCCAGCAGCCGGAACACTGAAGCTTTCTTT. Its translation: CASSRNTEAFF.

The V call is TRBV10-2, the J call TRBJ1-5, with a possible D match to TRBD1 (6 bases). Germline V gene sequence: CDR1 WSHSY, CDR2 SAAADI. V was shortened by 3 bases and J by 7 bases, with 10 bases between the two germline ends. The CDR3 runs to 13 residues. As DNA, the CDR3 is TGCGCCAGCAGTGAAGGGGGTACCCAGCCCCAGCATTTT. Translating it yields CASSEGGTQPQHF.

The rearrangement uses TRBV5-6 and TRBJ2-7; D is perhaps TRBD2 (6 bases). The CDR3 is made up of 15 amino acids. Per the germline V gene, CDR1 is SGHDT and CDR2 is YYEEEE. V lost 3 bases and J lost 0, with 13 bases in between. The CDR3 spells CASSSIGGPSYEQYF. The DNA for the CDR3 is TGTGCCAGCAGCTCGATCGGAGGGCCCTCCTACGAGCAGTACTTC.

The chain uses TRBV28 and TRBJ2-3; no clear D. This CDR3 is 17 amino acids long. Trimming removed 3 bases at V and 0 bases at J, with 16 bases between. From germline, CDR1 is MDHEN and CDR2 SYDVKM. The CDR3 nucleotides are TGTGCCAGCAGTTTCCCGAAGATTGTGGCTAGCACAGATACGCAGTATTTT. This codes for CASSFPKIVASTDTQYF. Using reference TRBV28 and TRBJ2-3 for the parts outside the CDR3, the full variable domain is DVKVTQSSRYLVKRTGEKVFLECVQDMDHENMFWYRQDPGLGLRLIYFSYDVKMKEKGDIPEGYSVSREKKERFSLILESASTNQTSMYLCASSFPKIVASTDTQYFGPGTRLTVL.

V is TRBV6-6 and J is TRBJ2-5; D gene ambiguous. This CDR3 has 12 amino acids. Between the trimmed V and J ends, which lost 5 bases and 3 bases, there was a span of 7 bases. The germline V gene encodes CDR1 MNHNY and CDR2 SVGAGI (reference sequence). Written as DNA, the CDR3 is TGTGCCAGCAGTGACCGAGAAGAGACCCAGTACTTC. Protein: CASSDREETQYF.

The chain links TRBV14 to TRBJ1-3; a weak D match, TRBD1 (6 bases). V gave up 1 base and J gave up 3 bases, with 13 bases separating them. Per germline, CDR1 SGHDN and CDR2 FVKESK. The CDR3 extends over 16 amino acids. The CDR3 loop is CASSQARTALGNTIYF. The CDR3 bases are TGTGCCAGCAGCCAAGCCAGGACAGCCCTTGGAAACACCATATATTTT.

This chain uses TRBV28 with TRBJ2-7; TRBD1 aligns across 8 bases. Germline CDR1 is MDHEN and CDR2 is SYDVKM. Germline trimming cut 4 bases from V and 2 bases from J; bases unmatched to any gene: 10. This CDR3 is 16 amino acids long. The CDR3 loop is CASSSGTGLPAYEQYF. CDR3 DNA: TGTGCCAGCAGTTCCGGGACAGGACTTCCGGCCTACGAGCAGTACTTC.

The rearrangement uses TRBV4-1 and TRBJ2-3, with no clear D. The CDR3 sequence is 15 residues long. Trimming stripped 3 bases from V and 4 bases from J, with 14 bases between. Germline V gives CDR1 MGHRA, CDR2 YSYEKL. In DNA, the CDR3 is TGCGCCAGCAGCCAGGCTGGTGGGAACGCAGATACGCAGTATTTT. Protein sequence: CASSQAGGNADTQYF.

CDR3: CASSLVSGDIEQFF. The CDR3 DNA is TGTGCCAGCAGCTTAGTTAGCGGCGACATTGAGCAGTTCTTC. V and J are TRBV11-2 and TRBJ2-1, with D tentatively TRBD2 (6 bases). The CDR3 is 14 amino acids. Germline V gene data show CDR1 as SGHAT and CDR2 as FQNNGV. V was clipped by 1 base and J by 9 bases, with 13 bases between them.

The chain couples TRBV6-5 to TRBJ1-1; D not certain. Per the germline V gene, CDR1 is MNHEY and CDR2 is SVGAGI. Trimming left V 5 bases short and J 3 bases short, with 10 bases between. The CDR3 contains 13 residues. The CDR3 region has the DNA TGTGCCAGCAGTCCGAACAGTTACACTGAAGCTTTCTTT. It codes for CASSPNSYTEAFF.

The chain uses TRBV6-5 and TRBJ1-4; 9 bases map to TRBD1. The V gene end was trimmed by 4 bases and the J gene end by 7 bases; junction bases not matched to a gene: 7. CDR3 size: 15 residues. Germline CDR1 and CDR2: MNHEY and SVGAGI. The CDR3 sequence: CASSFAPTGGEKLFF. The CDR3 DNA is TGTGCCAGCAGTTTTGCTCCGACAGGGGGTGAAAAACTGTTTTTT.

This clone was observed once. The chain has TRBV4-1 and TRBJ2-2; D is possibly TRBD1 or TRBD2 (6 bases each). Germline CDR1 reads MGHRA; CDR2 reads YSYEKL. This CDR3 spans 17 amino acids. The V gene lost 0 bases and the J gene lost 4 bases, with 15 bases spanning the gap. Here the CDR3 reads CASSQEGLGGSTGELFF. In DNA, the CDR3 is TGCGCCAGCAGCCAAGAAGGTTTAGGGGGGTCCACCGGGGAGCTGTTTTTT.

This chain links TRBV28 with TRBJ1-2; D is uncertain. This CDR3 comprises 13 residues. Trimming took 2 bases from V and 1 from J, leaving 5 bases between them. Germline lookup yields CDR1 MDHEN and CDR2 SYDVKM. The CDR3 reads CASSLVRNYGYTF. CDR3 nucleotide sequence: TGTGCCAGCAGTTTAGTCCGTAACTATGGCTACACCTTC.

This chain uses TRBV10-1 with TRBJ2-1; the match to TRBD1 covers 7 bases. Losses at the gene ends were 5 bases for V and 12 bases for J; bases not matched to a gene: 4. Germline-derived CDR1 and CDR2 are WNHNN and SYGVQD (reference sequence). The CDR3 contains 11 residues. CDR3 residues: CASSTTGVQFF. The CDR3 DNA is TGCGCCAGCAGTACAACAGGGGTGCAGTTCTTC.

V usage is TRBV10-3 and J usage is TRBJ2-1; D ambiguous. The CDR3 is made up of 15 amino acids. Germline CDR1 ENHRY, CDR2 SYGVKD. V lost 2 bases and J lost 0, with 8 bases in between. The CDR3 is CAISESTPSYNEQFF. The CDR3 coding sequence is TGTGCCATCAGTGAGAGTACTCCCTCCTACAATGAGCAGTTCTTC.

The chain has TRBV27 and TRBJ2-7; TRBD1 aligns across 7 bases. Germline assignment: CDR1 MNHEY and CDR2 SMNVEV (reference sequence). V dropped 6 bases and J dropped 0; count of bases not matched to a gene: 5. The CDR3 has 14 residues. The chain's CDR3 is CASSLTGSSYEQYF. In nucleotides, the CDR3 is TGTGCCAGCAGCCTGACAGGGAGCTCCTACGAGCAGTACTTC.

Notes on this clone: Other nucleotide sequences in the sample specify the same CDR3. This rearrangement joins TRBV5-1 to TRBJ2-2; 7 bases fit TRBD2. The CDR3 has 15 residues. The junction had 1 base not matched to a gene; V was cut back by 2 bases and J by 0 bases. From germline, CDR1 is SGHRS and CDR2 YFSETQ. The DNA for the CDR3 is TGCGCCAGCAGCTTTGGGACTACGAACACCGGGGAGCTGTTTTTT. It is translated as CASSFGTTNTGELFF.

V is TRBV2 and J is TRBJ2-6; weak D call: TRBD1 (5 bases). The CDR3 contains 16 residues. V gave up 0 bases and J gave up 2 bases, with 8 bases separating them. Germline CDR1 reads SNHLY; CDR2 reads FYNNEI. The CDR3 DNA reads as TGTGCCAGCAGTGAAGCGCTAGGGGCTGGGGCCAACGTCCTGACTTTC. The encoded protein is CASSEALGAGANVLTF. Supplemented by reference TRBV2 and TRBJ2-6, the full variable domain reads EPEVTQTPSHQVTQMGQEVILRCVPISNHLYFYWYRQILGQKVEFLVSFYNNEISEKSEIFDDQFSVERPDGSNFTLKIRSTKLEDSAMYFCASSEALGAGANVLTFGAGSRLTVL.

The J gene is TRBJ2-7, the V gene TRBV7-2, with D hard to call. Germline CDR1 SGHTA, CDR2 FQGNSA. V was pared by 3 bases and J by 7 bases, with 13 bases between. The length of the CDR3 is 13 residues. CDR3 residues: CASSFASLEEQYF. The CDR3, as DNA: TGTGCCAGCAGCTTCGCCAGCTTGGAGGAGCAGTACTTC.

This sequence joins TRBV5-8 and TRBJ1-4; D gene uncertain. Germline loops: CDR1 SGHTS, CDR2 YDEGEE. The V gene lost 0 bases and the J gene lost 7 bases, with 7 bases spanning the gap. CDR3 length equals 13 residues. This CDR3 is CASSLAFSEKLFF. The CDR3 nucleotides are TGTGCCAGCAGCTTGGCATTTAGTGAAAAACTGTTTTTT.

This CDR3 is CATSRDRAGADTQYF. The CDR3 bases are TGTGCCACCAGCAGAGATCGCGCTGGCGCGGATACGCAGTATTTT. The chain links TRBV15 to TRBJ2-3; D is unclear. From germline, CDR1 is LNHNV and CDR2 YYDKDF (reference sequence). CDR3 length: 15 residues. V was pared by 0 bases and J by 6 bases, with 13 bases between.

The chain employs TRBV5-8 and TRBJ2-7; 12 bases match TRBD2. The V segment lost 0 bases and the J segment 2 bases; nucleotides outside the gene matches: 3. The CDR3 loop spans 16 amino acids. CDR1 and CDR2 from the germline V gene are SGHTS and YDEGEE. The CDR3 DNA reads as TGTGCCAGCAGCTTGGGCGCTAGCGGGAGGGCCTACGAGCAGTACTTC. Protein product: CASSLGASGRAYEQYF. The full variable domain, its missing parts supplied by reference TRBV5-8 and TRBJ2-7, is EAGVTQSPTHLIKTRGQQATLRCSPISGHTSVYWYQQALGLGLQFLLWYDEGEERNRGNFPPRFSGRQFPNYSSELNVNALELEDSALYLCASSLGASGRAYEQYFGPGTRLTVT.

The rearrangement uses TRBV5-1 and TRBJ2-7; D gene ambiguous. Trimming stripped 4 bases from V and 9 bases from J, with 20 bases between. CDR1 SGHRS and CDR2 YFSETQ come from the germline V gene. The CDR3 totals 14 residues. The CDR3 loop is CASSPADGLFRQYF. Written as DNA, the CDR3 is TGCGCCAGCAGCCCGGCGGACGGTTTATTTAGGCAGTACTTC.

CDR3 bases: TGTGCCAGCAGCGCCGGGGCTAGCGGGATGAACACCGGGGAGCTGTTTTTT. This codes for CASSAGASGMNTGELFF. The chain employs TRBV7-9 and TRBJ2-2; 9 nucleotides agree with TRBD2. The CDR3 length is 17 residues. V shed 5 bases, J shed 1 base, and the junction held 8 bases outside the gene matches. From germline, CDR1 is SEHNR and CDR2 FQNEAQ (reference sequence).